These 10 T cell receptor beta chains came from one sample sequenced in a study of Graves' ophthalmopathy and Graves' hyperthyroidism. Investigators amplified TCR beta CDR3 regions from RNA transcripts. Second-round multiplex PCR followed a first-round RT-PCR using HTBI primers. TCRdb re-called the multiplex PCR reads with MiXCR, one entry per CDR3 protein. The sample has 400,000 to 450,000 distinct CDR3 sequences; approximately 21% are singletons. The material sequenced was peripheral blood. These receptors were collected from a woman aged 18-35 years with stable Graves' hyperthyroidism.

Many counts were recorded for this clonotype. This sequence joins TRBV2 and TRBJ1-6; the D is unclear. Germline V lookup: CDR1 SNHLY, CDR2 FYNNEI. The CDR3 extends over 15 amino acids. Trimming took 6 bases from V and 10 from J, leaving 19 bases between them. CDR3 sequence reads: CASSAQGPNGSPLHF. The CDR3, as DNA: TGTGCCAGCAGCGCCCAAGGACCCAACGGCTCACCCCTCCACTTT.

This clonotype was counted many times. The chain is built from TRBV28 and TRBJ1-3; TRBD1 might be the D (6 bases). V lost 2 bases and J lost 4, with 12 bases in between. Germline CDR1 MDHEN, CDR2 SYDVKM. This CDR3 comprises 15 residues. Written as DNA, the CDR3 is TGTGCCAGCAGTTTAGTTAGGACAGCCGGAAACACCATATATTTT. Translation gives CASSLVRTAGNTIYF. The variable domain in full, completed from reference TRBV28 and TRBJ1-3, reads DVKVTQSSRYLVKRTGEKVFLECVQDMDHENMFWYRQDPGLGLRLIYFSYDVKMKEKGDIPEGYSVSREKKERFSLILESASTNQTSMYLCASSLVRTAGNTIYFGEGSWLTVV.

This clonotype was found many times. The chain combines TRBV28 with TRBJ2-2; TRBD2 might be the D (6 bases). Deletions cut 6 bases from V and 3 bases from J, with 14 bases between. The CDR3 is 15 amino acids. Germline CDR1 reads MDHEN; CDR2 reads SYDVKM. DNA of the CDR3: TGTGCCAGCAGCCCTGGGGGGAGTCACACCGGGGAGCTGTTTTTT. Amino acid sequence: CASSPGGSHTGELFF.

This clonotype was found many times. The chain is built from TRBV11-2 and TRBJ2-2, with TRBD2 matching over 9 bases. J gave up 0 bases and V 4 bases, and 3 bases lay outside the gene matches. The CDR3 runs to 16 residues. Germline assignment: CDR1 SGHAT and CDR2 FQNNGV. The DNA of the CDR3 is TGTGCCAGCAGCTCGCGACTAGCGGCGAACACCGGGGAGCTGTTTTTT. As protein: CASSSRLAANTGELFF.

There are many counts of this clonotype. The CDR3 loop reads CASSPRQGSIYEQYF. The CDR3 DNA follows: TGTGCCAGCAGCCCACGACAGGGTTCGATCTACGAGCAGTACTTC. The chain links TRBV7-8 to TRBJ2-7; TRBD1 matches at 7 bases. The CDR3 extends over 15 amino acids. The J segment lost 3 bases and the V segment lost 5 bases, leaving 10 bases of the junction unmatched. The germline CDR1 and CDR2 sequences are SGHVS and FQNEAQ.

As to this clonotype: Compared with germline, one end of the junction differs, possibly owing to a read error. The V gene is TRBV19, the J gene TRBJ2-7; 7 bases map to TRBD1. CDR1 and CDR2 from the germline V gene are LNHDA and SQIVND (reference sequence). The CDR3 spans 13 residues. The CDR3 sequence is CASSAAHAGTEVF. The DNA for the CDR3 is TGTGCCAGTAGTGCCGCCCACGCCGGGACAGAGGTCTTC.

The chain joins TRBV6-5 to TRBJ1-2, with 7 bases matching TRBD1. The V and J ends lost 2 bases and 7 bases, in that order; junction bases with no gene match: 7. Germline V lookup: CDR1 MNHEY, CDR2 SVGAGI. The CDR3 has 14 amino acids. CDR3 sequence reads: CASSYQTGFGGYTF. The DNA for the CDR3 is TGTGCCAGCAGTTACCAGACAGGGTTCGGTGGCTACACCTTC.

This clonotype came up many times. The chain is built from TRBV30 and TRBJ1-2, with 7 positions matching TRBD1. V gave up 4 bases and J gave up 6 bases; unmatched junction bases: 8. Germline CDR1 and CDR2: GTSNPN and SVGIG (reference sequence). The CDR3 is 13 residues long. DNA of the CDR3: TGTGCCTGGACTTACAGGGGTAAAAATGGCTACACCTTC. Encoded protein: CAWTYRGKNGYTF.

The gene calls are TRBV6-1 and TRBJ2-2, with a weak D call TRBD1 (5 bases). Germline-derived CDR1 and CDR2 are MNHNS and SASEGT. This CDR3 is 15 amino acids long. Trimming took off 1 base at V and 0 bases at J, with 6 bases between the two ends. CDR3 sequence reads: CASSEDRTNTGELFF. The CDR3 nucleotides are TGTGCCAGCAGTGAAGACAGGACGAACACCGGGGAGCTGTTTTTT.

This CDR3 is CASSAWFKIGQGDNEQFF. The CDR3 DNA reads as TGTGCCAGCAGCGCATGGTTTAAAATAGGACAGGGTGACAATGAGCAGTTCTTC. The rearrangement links TRBV9 to TRBJ2-1; TRBD1 agrees at 8 bases. Trimming cost V 3 bases and J 5 bases; bases outside gene matches: 16. The CDR3 runs 18 residues. In germline, CDR1 is SGDLS, CDR2 YYNGEE.